This TCR beta chain was sequenced for a study of identical twins. From the 5' RACE reads, TCRdb called clonotypes with MiXCR, one entry per CDR3 protein. The sample contains approximately 500,000 distinct CDR3 sequences, around 24% of which appear only once. Whole-study findings and limits: Out-of-frame TCR alpha sharing observed in monozygotic twins exceeded model estimates.

This clonotype showed up many times. Antigen unknown. The CDR3 extends over 13 amino acids. J was trimmed by 3 bases and V by 6 bases; bases with no gene match: 4. This sample also appeared in a second study, on T cells expressing NK-cell markers. That source reports: The use of an anti-gamma-delta TCR antibody, which was added in several experiments, restricted sorting to T cells expressing alpha-beta TCR. As a fraction of CD8+ T cells, dominant NKG2C+ clonotypes reached roughly 1.0-7.5% in more than five donors. Four of the donors also had these clonotypes leading their CD3+CD56-NKG2C+ fraction.

This receptor was identified in a woman younger than 30 in good health. V and J are TRBV12-3 or TRBV12-4 and TRBJ1-1, with 7 bases matching TRBD1. The material sequenced was CD4+ T cells sorted from blood. The CDR3 coding sequence is TGTGCCAGCAGGCCTACAGGGGACACTGAAGCTTTCTTT. Residues: CASRPTGDTEAFF.